The 5 T cell receptor beta chains below were found in one sample sequenced in a study of T cells in Graves' hyperthyroidism and ophthalmopathy. RNA transcripts gave rise to amplified TCR beta CDR3 regions. First-round RT-PCR of the TCR CDR3 relied on the HTBI primer set. Each CDR3 protein is one row after TCRdb ran MiXCR on the multiplex PCR reads. The table lists about 560,000 distinct CDR3 sequences, 12% to 15% of them singletons. The specimen sequenced was blood. The source of these receptors is a woman in her forties with Graves' hyperthyroidism.

The table lists this clonotype with many counts. The chain couples TRBV18 to TRBJ2-3, with 7 bases aligning to TRBD2. Germline-derived CDR1 and CDR2 are KGHSH and LQKENI. The CDR3 consists of 15 residues. V shed 4 bases and J 0 bases; nucleotides not matched to a gene: 4. CDR3 bases: TGTGCCAGCTCACAATATAGCGGGAGCACAGATACGCAGTATTTT. It specifies CASSQYSGSTDTQYF.

This clonotype has ten or more counts. The genes are TRBV3-1 and TRBJ2-7; 9 positions match TRBD1. The CDR3 extends over 13 amino acids. In germline, CDR1 is LGHDT, CDR2 YNNKEL (reference sequence). V shed 8 bases and J 6 bases; nucleotides not matched to a gene: 8. Here the CDR3 DNA reads TGTGCCAGCGCCTTCGACAGGGGGGGCGAGCAGTACTTC. Protein: CASAFDRGGEQYF.

This clonotype came up many times. The rearrangement links TRBV7-8 to TRBJ2-2, with 7 bases fitting TRBD2. The V segment lost 0 bases and the J segment 3 bases; nucleotides outside the gene matches: 10. The CDR3 has 18 amino acids. Germline V gene sequence: CDR1 SGHVS, CDR2 FQNEAQ. The CDR3 region has the DNA TGTGCCAGCAGCTTAGCGGGATCGGGGGGAGCAGACACCGGGGAGCTGTTTTTT. This sequence encodes CASSLAGSGGADTGELFF.

This clonotype was seen many times. This chain links TRBV28 with TRBJ1-2, with 7 bases that match TRBD1. CDR3 length: 13 amino acids. Germline V gene sequence: CDR1 MDHEN, CDR2 SYDVKM. Germline trimming cut 7 bases from V and 4 bases from J; bases unmatched to any gene: 6. CDR3 nucleotides: TGTGCCAGCACCCTTAGGGACAGCTATGGCTACACCTTC. Translating gives CASTLRDSYGYTF.

This clonotype was seen a handful of times. The chain is built from TRBV4-1 and TRBJ1-2; 11 positions agree with TRBD1. V was clipped by 1 base and J by 5 bases; unmatched bases: 0. Germline loops: CDR1 MGHRA, CDR2 YSYEKL. This CDR3 comprises 14 residues. CDR3 sequence reads: CASSQGDRGYGYTF. CDR3 nucleotides: TGCGCCAGCAGCCAAGGGGACAGGGGGTATGGCTACACCTTC.